One TCR beta chain is described in this entry. Germline-derived CDR1 and CDR2 are MDHEN and SYDVKM. The junction had 15 bases not matched to a gene; V was cut back by 6 bases and J by 10 bases. The CDR3 totals 17 residues. In the original workflow: Estimation of nucleated cell counts relied on the amplification of reference gene primers. Sequenced by immunoSEQ multiplex PCR; TCRdb stores in-frame clones only, minus some. V, J and clone size were drawn from that table, and D and trimming were deduced from the DNA. The sample lists 150,000 to 200,000 clones, 85% occurring once. The data were obtained in a study of blood T cell repertoires in COVID-19. Study-wide context: Acute and convalescent COVID-19 specimens originated in the United States, Italy and Spain. Nucleic acid was either cDNA or gDNA, and it came from T cells, B-cell-depleted T cells, or PBMCs.

V is TRBV28 and J is TRBJ1-4, with 12 bases that match TRBD1. The sample consisted of peripheral blood. The clonotype was recovered from a human donor with acute or convalescent COVID-19. The donor label of this sample is uncertain. CDR3 in DNA: TGTGCCAGCAGCACCTCGGGACAGGGGGCTTTCCTTGTAAAACTGTTTTTT. Amino acid sequence: CASSTSGQGAFLVKLFF.